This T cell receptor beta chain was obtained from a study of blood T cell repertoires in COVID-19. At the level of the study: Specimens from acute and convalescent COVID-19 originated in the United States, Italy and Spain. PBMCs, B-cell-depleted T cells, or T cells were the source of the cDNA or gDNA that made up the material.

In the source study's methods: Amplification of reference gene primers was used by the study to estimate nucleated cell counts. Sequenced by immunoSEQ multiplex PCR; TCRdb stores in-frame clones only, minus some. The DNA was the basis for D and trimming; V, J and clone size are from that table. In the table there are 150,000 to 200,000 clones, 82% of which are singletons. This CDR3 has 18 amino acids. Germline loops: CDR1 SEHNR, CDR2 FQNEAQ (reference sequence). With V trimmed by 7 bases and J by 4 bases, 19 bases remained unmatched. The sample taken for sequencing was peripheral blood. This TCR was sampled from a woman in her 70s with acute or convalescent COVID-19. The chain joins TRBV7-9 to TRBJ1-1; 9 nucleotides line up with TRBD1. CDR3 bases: TGTGCCAGCACCTCACCTACGGCCCGGGACAGGGAAGGCACTGAAGCTTTCTTT. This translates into CASTSPTARDREGTEAFF.